This T cell receptor beta chain was identified in a study of breast tumors, draining lymph nodes, adjacent tissues. Study observations and caveats: Findings are consistent with lymph node origin and intratumoral expansion of most tumor T cells.

TCRdb processed the multiplex PCR reads anew with MiXCR; each CDR3 protein has one entry. This sample has tens of thousands of distinct CDR3 sequences, with 68% found just once. The table lists this clonotype with many counts. Its antigen is undetermined. What was sequenced was tumor-adjacent breast tissue. The sequence was obtained from a female donor with breast cancer. Some clones in this sample may be carry-over from other donors' samples.

CDR3: CASSRDRRQGPDTQYF. In DNA, the CDR3 is TGTGCCAGTAGTAGAGACAGGAGACAGGGTCCAGATACGCAGTATTTT. The chain carries TRBV19 and TRBJ2-3, with 7 bases lining up with TRBD1. The germline V gene encodes CDR1 LNHDA and CDR2 SQIVND (reference sequence). This CDR3 spans 16 amino acids. J was trimmed by 4 bases and V by 4 bases; bases with no gene match: 11. The entire variable domain, with the rest obtained from reference TRBV19 and TRBJ2-3, is as follows: DGGITQSPKYLFRKEGQNVTLSCEQNLNHDAMYWYRQDPGQGLRLIYYSQIVNDFQKGDIAEGYSVSREKKESFPLTVTSAQKNPTAFYLCASSRDRRQGPDTQYFGPGTRLTVL.